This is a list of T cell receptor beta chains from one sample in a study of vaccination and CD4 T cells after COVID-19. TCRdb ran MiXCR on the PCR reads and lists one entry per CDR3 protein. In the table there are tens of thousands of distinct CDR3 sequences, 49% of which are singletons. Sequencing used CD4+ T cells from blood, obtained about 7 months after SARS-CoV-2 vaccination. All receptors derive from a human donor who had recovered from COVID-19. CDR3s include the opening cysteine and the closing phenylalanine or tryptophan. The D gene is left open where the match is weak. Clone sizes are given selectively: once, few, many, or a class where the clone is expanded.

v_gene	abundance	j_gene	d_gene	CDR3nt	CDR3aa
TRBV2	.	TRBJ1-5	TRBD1	TGTGCCAGCAGGGGACAGGAGGGCCAGCCCCAGCATTTT	CASRGQEGQPQHF
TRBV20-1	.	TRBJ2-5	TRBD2	TGCAGTGCTGGGCCTAGCGGCCAAGAGACCCAGTACTTC	CSAGPSGQETQYF
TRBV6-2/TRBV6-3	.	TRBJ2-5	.	TGTGCCATCAAACAGACCGCTAAAGAGACCCAGTACTTC	CAIKQTAKETQYF
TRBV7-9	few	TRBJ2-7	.	TGTGCCAGCAGCTGGGGGCGGGTAGAGAGATACTTC	CASSWGRVERYF
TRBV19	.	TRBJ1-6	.	TGTGCCAGTAGCGAGGAAGTGCGGTCACCCCTCCACTTT	CASSEEVRSPLHF
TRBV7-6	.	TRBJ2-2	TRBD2	TGTGCCAGCAGCCCGGGACTAGCGGGAGAAGCGCACACCGGGGAGCTGTTTTTT	CASSPGLAGEAHTGELFF
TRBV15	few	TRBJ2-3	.	TGTGCCACCAGCAGAGCGCGACTAGGTGGATACGATACGCAGTATTTT	CATSRARLGGYDTQYF
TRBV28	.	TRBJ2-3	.	TGTGCCAGCAGTTTATCCGGCGGTACAGATACGCAGTATTTT	CASSLSGGTDTQYF
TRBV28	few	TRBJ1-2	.	TGTGCCAGCAGCCCCACTGCGGCCTATGGCTACACCTTC	CASSPTAAYGYTF
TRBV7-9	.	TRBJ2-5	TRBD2	TGTGCCAGCAGCTTAATCGACTCGGGAGGCGAAGAGACCCAGTACTTC	CASSLIDSGGEETQYF
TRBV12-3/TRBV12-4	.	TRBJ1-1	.	TGTGCCAGCAGACAGCTGAGTAACACTGAAGCTTTCTTT	CASRQLSNTEAFF
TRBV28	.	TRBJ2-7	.	TGTGCCAGCAGTTTATGGTCCGAGCAGTACTTC	CASSLWSEQYF
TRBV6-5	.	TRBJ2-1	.	TGTGCCAGCAGTTACCGGGGAGGAGGGAAGGGCTACAATGAGCAGTTCTTC	CASSYRGGGKGYNEQFF
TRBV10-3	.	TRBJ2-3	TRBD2	TGTGCCATCAGTGATAGTATTAGCGGGAGTCCAGATACGCAGTATTTT	CAISDSISGSPDTQYF
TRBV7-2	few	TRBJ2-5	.	TGTGCCAGCAGCTTAGTAGGAAAGGACCAAGAGACCCAGTACTTC	CASSLVGKDQETQYF
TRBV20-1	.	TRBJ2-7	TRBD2	TGCAGTGCAAGGACTAGCGGGAGGGCCCTCCCCTACGAGCAGTACTTC	CSARTSGRALPYEQYF
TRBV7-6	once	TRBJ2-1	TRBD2	TGTGCCAGCAGCCCACCCGGGAGGGCCGGGAATGAGCAGTTCTTC	CASSPPGRAGNEQFF
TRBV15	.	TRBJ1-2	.	TGTGCCACCAGCCATCCGGGGGGGGACTATGGCTACACCTTC	CATSHPGGDYGYTF
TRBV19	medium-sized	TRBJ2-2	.	TGTGCCAGTATCCGGGGGCCCGGGGAGCTGTTTTTT	CASIRGPGELFF
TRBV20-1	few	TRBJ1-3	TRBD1	TGCAGTGCTGCAGACAGGGGGTTCCTCTCTGGAAACACCATATATTTT	CSAADRGFLSGNTIYF
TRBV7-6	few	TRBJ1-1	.	TGTGCCAGCAGCCCAGGGACTGTGAACACTGAAGCTTTCTTT	CASSPGTVNTEAFF
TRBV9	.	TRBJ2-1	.	TGTGCCAGCAGCGTAGAGATTCGGTCTCCGCCGGATGAGCAGTTCTTC	CASSVEIRSPPDEQFF
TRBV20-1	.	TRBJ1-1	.	TGCAGTGCTAGGTGGGGTAGACCCACTGAAGCTTTCTTT	CSARWGRPTEAFF
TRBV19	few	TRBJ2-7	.	TGTGCCAGTAGTCAAAAGGGGGGACGGCTCTACGAGCAGTACTTC	CASSQKGGRLYEQYF